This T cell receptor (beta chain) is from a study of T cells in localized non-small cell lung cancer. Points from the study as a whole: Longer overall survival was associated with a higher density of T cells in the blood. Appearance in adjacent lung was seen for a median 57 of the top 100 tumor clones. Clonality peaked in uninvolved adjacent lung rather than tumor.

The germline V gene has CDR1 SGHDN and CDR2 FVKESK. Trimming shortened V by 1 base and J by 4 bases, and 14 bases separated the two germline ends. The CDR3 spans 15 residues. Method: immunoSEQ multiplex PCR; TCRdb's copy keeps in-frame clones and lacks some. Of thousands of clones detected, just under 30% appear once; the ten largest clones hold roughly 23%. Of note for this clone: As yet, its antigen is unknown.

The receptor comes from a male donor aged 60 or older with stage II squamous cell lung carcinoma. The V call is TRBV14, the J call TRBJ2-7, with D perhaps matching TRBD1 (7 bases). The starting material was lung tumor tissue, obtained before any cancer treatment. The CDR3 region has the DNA TGTGCCAGCAGCCAAGGTGGGGCAGGGGGGTACGAGCAGTACTTC. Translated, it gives CASSQGGAGGYEQYF. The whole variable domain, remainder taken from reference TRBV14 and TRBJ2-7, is EAGVTQFPSHSVIEKGQTVTLRCDPISGHDNLYWYRRVMGKEIKFLLHFVKESKQDESGMPNNRFLAERTGGTYSTLKVQPAELEDSGVYFCASSQGGAGGYEQYFGPGTRLTVT.